This is a list of T cell receptor beta chains from one sample in a study of Graves' ophthalmopathy and Graves' hyperthyroidism. MiXCR, applied by TCRdb to the multiplex PCR reads, yields one record per CDR3 protein. The sample lists more than 1,000,000 distinct CDR3 sequences, 35% to 40% occurring once. The sequenced sample was peripheral blood or thyroid tissue (not recorded which). These receptors were taken from an adult man with Graves' hyperthyroidism. Both conserved end residues are part of each CDR3. The order of the fields is clone size, D gene, J gene, V gene, CDR3 DNA, CDR3 protein. A D gene is named only where the DNA matches it firmly. A clone size is listed for some rows: how often the clone was seen (once, few, many), or a class if it is expanded.

clone_size: few
d_call: -
j_call: TRBJ1-1
v_call: TRBV7-9
cdr3_nt: TGTGCCAGCACCCTTGGGCTTGAAGCTTTCTTT
cdr3_aa: CASTLGLEAFF

clone_size: -
d_call: TRBD1
j_call: TRBJ2-2
v_call: TRBV12-3/TRBV12-4
cdr3_nt: TGTGCCAGCACCTCGGACAGGATCACCGGGGAGCTGTTTTTT
cdr3_aa: CASTSDRITGELFF

clone_size: few
d_call: TRBD1
j_call: TRBJ1-2
v_call: TRBV2
cdr3_nt: TGTGCCAGCAGGGCTACAGGGGACTATGGCTACACCTTC
cdr3_aa: CASRATGDYGYTF

clone_size: many
d_call: -
j_call: TRBJ1-2
v_call: TRBV4-2
cdr3_nt: TGTGCCAGCAGCCAAGATTCCACCACGTGGGGCTACACCTTC
cdr3_aa: CASSQDSTTWGYTF

clone_size: -
d_call: -
j_call: TRBJ2-5
v_call: TRBV29-1
cdr3_nt: TGCAGCGCCGATGGACCGGTGGGCCAAGAGACCCAGTACTTC
cdr3_aa: CSADGPVGQETQYF

clone_size: few
d_call: TRBD2
j_call: TRBJ2-7
v_call: TRBV20-1
cdr3_nt: TGCAGTGCTAGAGATTGGAGTAGCGGGGTCTCCTACGAGCAGTACTTC
cdr3_aa: CSARDWSSGVSYEQYF

clone_size: -
d_call: TRBD1
j_call: TRBJ2-5
v_call: TRBV24-1
cdr3_nt: TGTGCCACCAGTGATTGGACAGGGGGGGAAGAGACCCAGTACTTC
cdr3_aa: CATSDWTGGEETQYF

clone_size: -
d_call: -
j_call: TRBJ2-7
v_call: TRBV3-1
cdr3_nt: TGTGCCAGCAGCCAAGATCTAAAACAGCCCTACGAGCAGTACTTC
cdr3_aa: CASSQDLKQPYEQYF

clone_size: many
d_call: -
j_call: TRBJ1-5
v_call: TRBV19
cdr3_nt: TGTGCCTCCGGCGGGAACGCCGTTGGGCCCCAGCATTTT
cdr3_aa: CASGGNAVGPQHF

clone_size: many
d_call: -
j_call: TRBJ2-7
v_call: TRBV11-2
cdr3_nt: TGTGCCAGCAGCTTTCAGGGTGGCAACGAGCAGTACTTC
cdr3_aa: CASSFQGGNEQYF

clone_size: -
d_call: TRBD2
j_call: TRBJ2-5
v_call: TRBV10-3
cdr3_nt: TGTGCCAGCAGTTACTCGAGTAGCGGGAGGAACCAAGAGACCCAGTACTTC
cdr3_aa: CASSYSSSGRNQETQYF

clone_size: few
d_call: TRBD1
j_call: TRBJ1-6
v_call: TRBV7-3
cdr3_nt: TGTGCCAGCAGCAAAAACACAGGGGGTAATTCACCCCTCCACTTT
cdr3_aa: CASSKNTGGNSPLHF

clone_size: -
d_call: TRBD1
j_call: TRBJ1-2
v_call: TRBV29-1
cdr3_nt: TGCAGCGTCGCCCCGGGACAGTTGTATGGCTACACCTTC
cdr3_aa: CSVAPGQLYGYTF